The clone carrying this TCR beta chain appeared a few times. The antigen remains unidentified. The V gene's germline CDR1 is LGHDT and CDR2 YNNKEL (reference sequence). CDR3 length equals 17 residues. J was trimmed by 2 bases and V by 4 bases; bases with no gene match: 11. TCR alpha and TCR beta cDNA libraries with sample barcodes and UMIs came from 5'RACE using constant-segment primers. TCRdb recomputed calls from the 5' RACE reads with MiXCR, one row per CDR3 protein. The sample lists 500,000 to 550,000 distinct CDR3 sequences, 20% occurring once. The entry originates in a study of T-cell memory formation after mild COVID-19. Overall study results and limits: Several responding clones turned up in pre-infection memory, indicating that cross-reactive memory may have taken part.

The clonotype comes from an adult woman who had mild COVID-19 (a few samples of this study predate the infection). Cell type and time point are not known. The material sequenced was PBMCs or a T cell subset sorted from them (not recorded which). The V and J genes are TRBV3-1 and TRBJ2-3; 8 bases are a match to TRBD2. CDR3 amino acids: CASSPGGWRGVTDTQYF. CDR3 bases: TGTGCCAGCAGCCCGGGAGGGTGGCGGGGGGTCACAGATACGCAGTATTTT.